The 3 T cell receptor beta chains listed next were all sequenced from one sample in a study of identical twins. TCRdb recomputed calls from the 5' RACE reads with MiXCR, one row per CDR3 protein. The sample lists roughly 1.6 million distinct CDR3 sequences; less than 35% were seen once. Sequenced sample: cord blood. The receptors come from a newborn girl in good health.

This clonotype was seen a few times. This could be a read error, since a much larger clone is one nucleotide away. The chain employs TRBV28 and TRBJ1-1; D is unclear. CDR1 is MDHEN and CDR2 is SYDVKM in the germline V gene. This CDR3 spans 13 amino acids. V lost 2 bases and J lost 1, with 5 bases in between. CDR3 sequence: CASSLQTNTEAFF. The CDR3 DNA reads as TGTGCCAGCAGTTTACAGACGAACACTGAAGCTTTCTTT.

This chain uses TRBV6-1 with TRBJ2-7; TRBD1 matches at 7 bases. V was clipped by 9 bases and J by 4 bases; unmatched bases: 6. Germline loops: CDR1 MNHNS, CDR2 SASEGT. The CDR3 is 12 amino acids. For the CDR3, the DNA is TGTGCCAGGCCGAGACAGGGTTACGAGCAGTACTTC. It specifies CARPRQGYEQYF.

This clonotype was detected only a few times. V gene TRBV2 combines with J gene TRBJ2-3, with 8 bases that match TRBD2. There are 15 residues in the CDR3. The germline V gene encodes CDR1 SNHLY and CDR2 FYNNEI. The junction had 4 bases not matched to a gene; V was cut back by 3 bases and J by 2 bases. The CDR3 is CASSDWREVTDTQYF. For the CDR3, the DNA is TGTGCCAGCAGTGATTGGCGGGAGGTCACAGATACGCAGTATTTT.